This note documents a single TCR beta chain sequence. This record comes from a study of CD8 T cells in Susac syndrome. cDNA came from about 0.51 to 1 ug RNA primed by random hexamers. TCRdb ran MiXCR on the immunoSEQ multiplex PCR reads and lists one entry per CDR3 protein. The table includes 200,000 or so distinct CDR3 sequences, roughly 96% detected once. V was clipped by 5 bases and J by 2 bases; unmatched bases: 5. The CDR3 is 14 amino acids. Looked up from germline, CDR1 is SGHRS and CDR2 is YFSETQ. The source is a human donor with multiple sclerosis. This rearrangement joins TRBV5-1 to TRBJ2-7; TRBD2 aligns across 9 bases. Material: CD4+ T cells from PBMCs. CDR3 coding DNA: TGCGCCAGCAGAGGAGCGGGGGGCACCTACGAGCAGTACTTC. Translation gives CASRGAGGTYEQYF.